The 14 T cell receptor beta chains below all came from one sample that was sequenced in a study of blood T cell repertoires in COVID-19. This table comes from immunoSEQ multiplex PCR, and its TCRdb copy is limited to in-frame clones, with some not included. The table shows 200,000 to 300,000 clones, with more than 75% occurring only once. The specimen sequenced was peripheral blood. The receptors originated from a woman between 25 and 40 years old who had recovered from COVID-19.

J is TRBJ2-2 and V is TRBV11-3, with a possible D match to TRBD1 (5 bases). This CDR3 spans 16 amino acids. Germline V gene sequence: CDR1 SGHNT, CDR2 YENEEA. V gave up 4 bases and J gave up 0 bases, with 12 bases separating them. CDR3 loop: CASSSRATTNTGELFF. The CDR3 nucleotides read TGTGCCAGCAGCTCCAGGGCGACCACGAACACCGGGGAGCTGTTTTTT.

The CDR3 region is CASSFAPVTATNEKLFF. CDR3 coding DNA: TGTGCCAGCAGCTTTGCACCTGTGACAGCAACTAATGAAAAACTGTTTTTT. The chain has TRBV7-2 and TRBJ1-4; weak D call: TRBD1 (5 bases). The V gene lost 3 bases and the J gene lost 0 bases, with 14 bases spanning the gap. CDR3 length equals 17 residues. The germline V gene has CDR1 SGHTA and CDR2 FQGNSA.

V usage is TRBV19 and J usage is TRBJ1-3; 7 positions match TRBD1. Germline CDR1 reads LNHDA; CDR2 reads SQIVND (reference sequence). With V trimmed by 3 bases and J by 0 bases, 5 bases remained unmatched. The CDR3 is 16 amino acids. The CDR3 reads CASSIRQGVSGNTIYF. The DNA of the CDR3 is TGTGCCAGTAGTATCCGACAGGGCGTCTCTGGAAACACCATATATTTT.

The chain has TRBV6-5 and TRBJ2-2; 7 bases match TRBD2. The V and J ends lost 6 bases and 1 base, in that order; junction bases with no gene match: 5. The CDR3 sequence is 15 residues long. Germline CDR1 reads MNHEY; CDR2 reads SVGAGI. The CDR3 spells CASSLGLENTGELFF. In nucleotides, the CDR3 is TGTGCCAGCAGCCTAGGACTAGAGAACACCGGGGAGCTGTTTTTT.

The CDR3 DNA is TGTGCCAGCAGCCACAGGGGAAGGGACACTGAAGCTTTCTTT. This codes for CASSHRGRDTEAFF. This chain joins TRBV3-1 (or the pseudogene TRBV3-2) and TRBJ1-1; weak D call: TRBD1 (6 bases). V lost 3 bases, J lost 3 bases, and 11 bases lay in between. The CDR3 runs 14 residues. CDR1 is LGHDT and CDR2 is YNNKEL in the germline V gene (reference sequence).

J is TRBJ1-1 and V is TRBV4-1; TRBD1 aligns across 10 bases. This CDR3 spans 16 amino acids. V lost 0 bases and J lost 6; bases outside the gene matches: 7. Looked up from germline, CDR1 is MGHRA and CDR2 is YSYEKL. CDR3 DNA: TGCGCCAGCAGCCAAGAAGGGACAGGGGCCAAGGCTGAAGCTTTCTTT. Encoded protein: CASSQEGTGAKAEAFF.

DNA for the CDR3: TGCAGTGCTAGTACCAGGGAAGAGACCCAGTACTTC. Translation: CSASTREETQYF. The J gene is TRBJ2-5, the V gene TRBV20-1, with TRBD1 as a possible D gene (5 bases). This CDR3 region has 12 residues. Trimming pared 3 bases from V and 3 bases from J, leaving 8 bases between. Germline V gene sequence: CDR1 DFQATT, CDR2 SNEGSKA (reference sequence).

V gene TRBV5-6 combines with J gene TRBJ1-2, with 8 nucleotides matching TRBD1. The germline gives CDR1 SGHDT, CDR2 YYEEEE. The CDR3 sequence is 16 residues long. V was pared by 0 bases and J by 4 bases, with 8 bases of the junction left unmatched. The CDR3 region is CASSLGAGGLFYGYTF. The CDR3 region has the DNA TGTGCCAGCAGCTTGGGGGCAGGGGGCTTGTTCTATGGCTACACCTTC.

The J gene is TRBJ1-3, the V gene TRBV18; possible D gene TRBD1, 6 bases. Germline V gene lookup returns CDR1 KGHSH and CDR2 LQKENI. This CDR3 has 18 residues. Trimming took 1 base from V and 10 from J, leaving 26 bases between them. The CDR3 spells CASSPLDSSTGFVETIYF. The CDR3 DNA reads TGTGCCAGCTCACCACTGGACAGTTCCACTGGCTTTGTGGAGACCATATATTTT.

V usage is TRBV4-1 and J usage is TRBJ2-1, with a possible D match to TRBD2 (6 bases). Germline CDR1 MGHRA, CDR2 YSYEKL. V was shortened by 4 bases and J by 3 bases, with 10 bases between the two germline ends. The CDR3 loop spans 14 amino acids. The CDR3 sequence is CASSPDGGYNEQFF. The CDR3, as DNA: TGCGCCAGCAGCCCTGACGGGGGCTACAATGAGCAGTTCTTC.

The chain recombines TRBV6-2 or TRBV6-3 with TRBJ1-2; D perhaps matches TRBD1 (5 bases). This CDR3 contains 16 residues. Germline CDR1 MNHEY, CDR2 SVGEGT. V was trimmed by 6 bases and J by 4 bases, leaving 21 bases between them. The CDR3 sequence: CASSSRVSLAAYGYTF. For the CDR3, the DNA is TGTGCCAGCAGCAGCAGGGTCTCCCTGGCCGCCTATGGCTACACCTTC.

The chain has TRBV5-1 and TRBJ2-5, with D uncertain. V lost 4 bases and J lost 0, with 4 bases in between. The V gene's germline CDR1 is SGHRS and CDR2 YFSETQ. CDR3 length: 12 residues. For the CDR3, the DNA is TGCGCCAGCAGCCCGTACCAAGAGACCCAGTACTTC. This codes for CASSPYQETQYF.

The CDR3 DNA sequence: TGCGCCAGCAGCTTGGCCGCTTCTAGCGAAGAGACCCAGTACTTC. Translating gives CASSLAASSEETQYF. The rearrangement links TRBV5-1 to TRBJ2-5; maybe TRBD2 (6 bases). The CDR3 has 15 amino acids. CDR1 is SGHRS and CDR2 is YFSETQ in the germline V gene. Deletions cut 0 bases from V and 3 bases from J, with 12 bases between. Drawing the rest from reference TRBV5-1 and TRBJ2-5, the complete variable domain is KAGVTQTPRYLIKTRGQQVTLSCSPISGHRSVSWYQQTPGQGLQFLFEYFSETQRNKGNFPGRFSGRQFSNSRSEMNVSTLELGDSALYLCASSLAASSEETQYFGPGTRLLVL.

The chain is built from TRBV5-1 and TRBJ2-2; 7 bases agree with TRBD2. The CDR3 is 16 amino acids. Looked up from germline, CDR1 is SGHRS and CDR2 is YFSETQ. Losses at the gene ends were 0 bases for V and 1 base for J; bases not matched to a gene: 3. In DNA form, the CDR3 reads TGCGCCAGCAGCTTGGTGGTAGCGGGGAACACCGGGGAGCTGTTTTTT. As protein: CASSLVVAGNTGELFF.